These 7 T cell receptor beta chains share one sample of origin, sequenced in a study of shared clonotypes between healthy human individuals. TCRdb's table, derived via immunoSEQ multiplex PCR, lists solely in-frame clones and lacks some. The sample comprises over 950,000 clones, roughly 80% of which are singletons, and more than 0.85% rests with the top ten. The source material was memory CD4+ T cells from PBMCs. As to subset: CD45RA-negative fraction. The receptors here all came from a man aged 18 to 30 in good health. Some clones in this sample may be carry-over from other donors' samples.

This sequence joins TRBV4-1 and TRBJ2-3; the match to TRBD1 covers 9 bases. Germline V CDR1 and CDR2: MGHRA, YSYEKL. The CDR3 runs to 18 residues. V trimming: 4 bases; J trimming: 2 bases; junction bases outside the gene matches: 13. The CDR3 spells CASSPFLGTGPNTDTQYF. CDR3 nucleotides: TGCGCCAGCAGCCCCTTCTTGGGGACAGGGCCAAACACAGATACGCAGTATTTT.

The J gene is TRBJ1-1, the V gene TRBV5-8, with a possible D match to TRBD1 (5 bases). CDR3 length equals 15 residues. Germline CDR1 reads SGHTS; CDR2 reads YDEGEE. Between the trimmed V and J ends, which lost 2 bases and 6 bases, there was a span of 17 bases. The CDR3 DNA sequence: TGTGCCAGCAGCTTCGGGACGCGGTCGTGGTCTGAAGCTTTCTTT. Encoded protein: CASSFGTRSWSEAFF.

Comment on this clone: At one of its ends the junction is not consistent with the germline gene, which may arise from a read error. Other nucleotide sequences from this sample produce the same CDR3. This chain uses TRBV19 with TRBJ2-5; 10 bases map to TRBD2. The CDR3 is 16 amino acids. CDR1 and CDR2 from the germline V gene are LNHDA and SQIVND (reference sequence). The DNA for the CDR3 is TGTGCCAGTAGTAGGTGGCTAGCGGGAGCCGGAGAGACTCAGTACTTC. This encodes CASSRWLAGAGETQYF.

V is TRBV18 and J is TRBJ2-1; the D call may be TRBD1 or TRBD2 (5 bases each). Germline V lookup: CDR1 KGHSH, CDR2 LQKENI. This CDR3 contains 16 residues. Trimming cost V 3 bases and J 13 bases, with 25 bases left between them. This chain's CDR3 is CASSPRDPGHEGIQFF. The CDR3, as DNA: TGTGCCAGCTCACCCCGGGACCCGGGCCACGAGGGGATACAGTTCTTC.

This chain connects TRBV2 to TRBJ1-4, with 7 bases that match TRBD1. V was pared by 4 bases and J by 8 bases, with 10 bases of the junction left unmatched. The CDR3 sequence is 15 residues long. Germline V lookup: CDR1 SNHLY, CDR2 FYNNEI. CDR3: CASSVWGQFREKLFF. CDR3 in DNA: TGTGCCAGCAGTGTATGGGGACAGTTCAGGGAAAAACTGTTTTTT.

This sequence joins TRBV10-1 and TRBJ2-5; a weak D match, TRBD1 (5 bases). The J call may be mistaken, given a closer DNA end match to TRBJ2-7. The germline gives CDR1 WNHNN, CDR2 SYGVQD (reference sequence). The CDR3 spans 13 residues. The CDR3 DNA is TGCGCCAGCCCGGGTCAGGGCACCTACGAGCAGTACTTC. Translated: CASPGQGTYEQYF.

CDR3 sequence: CASSGWDGYNQPQHF. The CDR3 DNA follows: TGTGCCAGCAGTGGGTGGGACGGATACAATCAGCCCCAGCATTTT. The chain is built from TRBV6-1 and TRBJ1-5; D may be TRBD1 (5 bases). The CDR3 sequence is 15 residues long. V lost 4 bases and J lost 3, with 13 bases in between. Looked up from germline, CDR1 is MNHNS and CDR2 is SASEGT.